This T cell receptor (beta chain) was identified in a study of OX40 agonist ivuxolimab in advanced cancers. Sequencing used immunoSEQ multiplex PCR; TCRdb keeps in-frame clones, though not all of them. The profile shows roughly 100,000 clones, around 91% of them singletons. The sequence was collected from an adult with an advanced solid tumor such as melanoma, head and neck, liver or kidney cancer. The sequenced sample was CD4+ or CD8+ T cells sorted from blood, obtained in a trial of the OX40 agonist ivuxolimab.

The DNA of the CDR3 is TGTGCCATCAGTGAGTACAGAGACAATGAGCAGTTCTTC. Its protein is CAISEYRDNEQFF. The rearrangement uses TRBV10-3 and TRBJ2-1; D ambiguous. Trimming took off 1 base at V and 5 bases at J, with 6 bases between the two ends. This CDR3 region has 13 residues. Germline loops: CDR1 ENHRY, CDR2 SYGVKD.